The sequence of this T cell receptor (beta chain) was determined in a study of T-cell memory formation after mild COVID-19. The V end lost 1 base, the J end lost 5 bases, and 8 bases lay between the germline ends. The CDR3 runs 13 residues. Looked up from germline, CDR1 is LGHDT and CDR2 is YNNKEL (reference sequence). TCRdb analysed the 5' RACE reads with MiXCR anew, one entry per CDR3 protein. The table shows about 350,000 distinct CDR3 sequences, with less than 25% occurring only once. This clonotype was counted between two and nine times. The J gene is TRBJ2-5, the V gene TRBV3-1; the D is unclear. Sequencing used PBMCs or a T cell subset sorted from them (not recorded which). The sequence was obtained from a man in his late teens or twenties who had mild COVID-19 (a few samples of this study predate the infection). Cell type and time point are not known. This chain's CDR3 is CASSQGGTETQYF. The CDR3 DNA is TGTGCCAGCAGCCAAGGGGGTACGGAGACCCAGTACTTC.